These T cell receptor beta chains were read from a single sample in a study of T-cell memory formation after mild COVID-19. MiXCR, applied by TCRdb to the 5' RACE reads, yields one record per CDR3 protein. The sample lists about 310,000 distinct CDR3 sequences; 19% were seen once. Sequencing was performed on PBMCs or a T cell subset sorted from them (not recorded which). Every receptor here comes from a man younger than 30 who had mild COVID-19 (a few samples of this study predate the infection). Cell type and time point are not known. The CDR3 runs from the conserved cysteine through the conserved F or W. The D gene is left open where the match is weak. Size is omitted from some rows. Given values are once, few, many or a class for expanded clones.

TRBV5-1	TRBD1	few	TRBJ2-5	CASSPGTGNQETQYF	TGCGCCAGCAGCCCCGGGACAGGGAATCAAGAGACCCAGTACTTC
TRBV2	NA	NA	TRBJ1-3	CASSGTGLGNTIYF	TGTGCCAGCAGTGGAACAGGTCTTGGAAACACCATATATTTT
TRBV21-1	NA	NA	TRBJ2-6	CAQEDRFGQEANVLTF	TGTGCTCAAGAAGACAGGTTCGGTCAAGAGGCCAACGTCCTGACTTTC
TRBV5-1	NA	NA	TRBJ2-7	CASRWGAGEYEQYF	TGCGCCAGCAGGTGGGGCGCAGGGGAGTACGAGCAGTACTTC
TRBV11-2	TRBD1	NA	TRBJ1-4	CASSLWGQNNEKLFF	TGTGCCAGCAGCTTATGGGGACAGAATAATGAAAAACTGTTTTTT
TRBV6-5	TRBD1	NA	TRBJ2-5	CASRQGLETQYF	TGTGCCAGCAGACAGGGGTTGGAGACCCAGTACTTC
TRBV6-6	NA	few	TRBJ1-1	CASSQYSEAFF	TGTGCCAGCAGTCAGTACAGCGAAGCTTTCTTT
TRBV7-2	NA	NA	TRBJ1-1	CASSPSREAFF	TGTGCCAGCAGCCCCAGCCGAGAAGCTTTCTTT
TRBV7-2	NA	many	TRBJ2-3	CASAAHGADTQYF	TGTGCCAGCGCCGCACACGGGGCAGATACGCAGTATTTT
TRBV7-2	TRBD2	many	TRBJ2-5	CASSPGLVPYQETQYF	TGTGCCAGCAGCCCCGGACTAGTACCGTACCAAGAGACCCAGTACTTC
TRBV3-1	TRBD1	few	TRBJ2-1	CASSQDRDREYGEQFF	TGTGCCAGCAGCCAAGACCGGGACAGGGAATACGGTGAGCAGTTCTTC
TRBV7-2	TRBD1	many	TRBJ1-2	CASSSTGPTGVNGYTF	TGTGCCAGCAGCTCAACCGGACCGACAGGGGTAAATGGCTACACCTTC
TRBV20-1	NA	NA	TRBJ2-7	CSAEQRFEHEQYF	TGCAGTGCGGAACAAAGGTTTGAGCACGAGCAGTACTTC
TRBV12-3/TRBV12-4	TRBD1	NA	TRBJ2-5	CASSFGQGGETQYF	TGTGCCAGCAGTTTTGGACAGGGGGGAGAGACCCAGTACTTC
TRBV14	TRBD1	few	TRBJ1-2	CASSQQQGAYYGYTF	TGTGCCAGCAGCCAGCAACAGGGGGCTTACTATGGCTACACCTTC
TRBV27	NA	few	TRBJ1-2	CASSLRGHRLYGYTF	TGTGCCAGCAGTTTAAGGGGACACCGGCTCTATGGCTACACCTTC
TRBV5-1	NA	NA	TRBJ1-1	CASSEGGASNTEAFF	TGTGCCAGCAGCGAAGGCGGGGCATCGAACACTGAAGCTTTCTTT
TRBV19	NA	few	TRBJ1-1	CASPLPRLNTEAFF	TGTGCCAGTCCGCTCCCGAGATTGAACACTGAAGCTTTCTTT
TRBV29-1	NA	NA	TRBJ2-7	CSVGPGDEQYF	TGCAGCGTCGGACCAGGCGACGAGCAGTACTTC
TRBV5-1	TRBD2	few	TRBJ2-5	CASSLEMSSGWAQYF	TGCGCCAGCAGCTTGGAAATGTCTAGCGGGTGGGCTCAGTACTTC
TRBV4-1	TRBD1	few	TRBJ2-1	CASSQGDGTGLNNEQFF	TGCGCCAGCAGCCAAGGGGATGGGACAGGGTTAAACAATGAGCAGTTCTTC
TRBV6-5	NA	NA	TRBJ2-5	CASHAPRRKQETQYF	TGTGCCAGCCACGCGCCTCGGAGAAAACAAGAGACCCAGTACTTC
TRBV15	NA	few	TRBJ1-6	CATSRDNSGASPLHF	TGTGCCACCAGCAGAGATAATTCAGGGGCCTCACCCCTCCACTTT
TRBV3-1	NA	NA	TRBJ2-4	CASSLRDEKNIQYF	TGTGCCAGCAGCCTTAGGGACGAGAAAAACATTCAGTACTTC
TRBV4-1	NA	NA	TRBJ1-2	CASSQDRKVRSRNYGYTF	TGCGCCAGCAGCCAAGATCGGAAGGTCCGGTCTCGGAACTATGGCTACACCTTC
TRBV15	NA	NA	TRBJ2-1	CATSRVMGAYNEQFF	TGTGCCACCAGCAGAGTTATGGGGGCCTACAATGAGCAGTTCTTC
TRBV7-2	NA	NA	TRBJ2-2	CASSKKGGITGELFF	TGTGCCAGCAGCAAAAAGGGGGGGATCACCGGGGAGCTGTTTTTT
TRBV5-1	NA	NA	TRBJ2-1	CASSLVGGPYNEQFF	TGCGCCAGCAGCTTGGTCGGGGGGCCCTACAATGAGCAGTTCTTC
TRBV5-6	TRBD2	few	TRBJ2-5	CASSRTRRETQYF	TGTGCCAGCAGCCGGACTAGGAGAGAGACCCAGTACTTC